Listed below are T cell receptor beta chains from one sample, sequenced in a study of T cells after yellow fever vaccination. A single record per CDR3 protein comes from TCRdb applying MiXCR to the 5' RACE reads. Among 510,000 or so distinct CDR3 sequences listed, about 19% were seen once. The sample consisted of PBMCs, taken 15 days after the yellow fever booster vaccination. The receptors here all came from a man under 40 who received the YFV17D yellow fever vaccine. Both conserved end residues are part of each CDR3. Each record gives: D gene, V gene, J gene, clone size, CDR3 protein, CDR3 DNA. D genes are given only for firm matches. For some rows the clone size is stated as once, few or many, or as a class when expanded; others skip it.

>.|TRBV12-5|TRBJ2-7|.
CASGSPLVAIDF
TGTGCTAGTGGTTCCCCCCTCGTTGCAATCGACTTC
>.|TRBV7-2|TRBJ2-1|.
CASSLIVEQFF
TGTGCCAGCAGCTTGATAGTAGAGCAGTTCTTC
>TRBD1|TRBV7-3|TRBJ2-2|.
CASSLISRGRSGELFF
TGTGCCAGCAGCTTAATTAGCAGGGGGCGTTCCGGGGAGCTGTTTTTT
>TRBD1|TRBV7-2|TRBJ1-1|few
CASYEGAANTEAFF
TGTGCCAGCTACGAGGGGGCGGCGAACACTGAAGCTTTCTTT
>.|TRBV7-2|TRBJ2-5|few
CASSLQRPTETQYF
TGTGCCAGCAGCTTACAGCGGCCGACAGAGACCCAGTACTTC
>.|TRBV21-1|TRBJ2-4|.
CASPGAGQNIQYF
TGTGCCAGCCCCGGGGCCGGGCAGAACATTCAGTACTTC
>TRBD2|TRBV6-1|TRBJ2-1|few
CASSRAGGGDNEQFF
TGTGCCAGCAGTAGAGCGGGAGGGGGGGACAATGAGCAGTTCTTC
>.|TRBV28|TRBJ2-1|few
CASRRPPANNEQFF
TGTGCCAGCCGCCGGCCCCCAGCTAACAATGAGCAGTTCTTC
>.|TRBV18|TRBJ2-7|few
CASSPPGTSPDEQYF
TGTGCCAGCTCACCGCCCGGGACAAGCCCCGACGAGCAGTACTTC
>.|TRBV14|TRBJ2-5|few
CASSQGAGVGYQETQYF
TGTGCCAGCAGCCAAGGGGCCGGAGTTGGGTACCAAGAGACCCAGTACTTC
>TRBD1|TRBV27|TRBJ2-1|.
CASSSIQGSPFF
TGTGCCAGCAGTTCCATACAGGGGAGTCCGTTCTTC
>.|TRBV30|TRBJ2-2|.
CAWIGTGTFTGELFF
TGTGCCTGGATTGGGACCGGGACTTTCACCGGGGAGCTGTTTTTT
>TRBD1|TRBV7-6|TRBJ1-2|.
CASSSAPGQSGHGYTF
TGTGCCAGCAGCTCCGCACCGGGACAGTCCGGCCATGGCTACACCTTC
>.|TRBV6-1|TRBJ1-3|.
CASSRDLSGNTIYF
TGTGCCAGCAGCCGGGATCTCTCTGGAAACACCATATATTTT
>TRBD1|TRBV27|TRBJ1-2|.
CASSFRTGGGYTF
TGTGCCAGCAGTTTTCGGACAGGCGGTGGCTACACCTTC
>TRBD1|TRBV2|TRBJ2-4|few
CASRRDRTTWAKNIQYF
TGTGCCAGCAGACGGGACAGGACGACCTGGGCCAAAAACATTCAGTACTTC
>.|TRBV4-2|TRBJ2-6|few
CASSQDSGANVLTF
TGTGCCAGCAGCCAAGACTCTGGGGCCAACGTCCTGACTTTC
>.|TRBV5-5|TRBJ2-1|.
CASSLGVGVDEQFF
TGTGCCAGCAGCTTGGGGGTCGGGGTTGATGAGCAGTTCTTC
>TRBD2|TRBV14|TRBJ2-1|.
CASSLLLAGGNEQFF
TGTGCCAGCAGCCTATTGCTAGCGGGAGGCAATGAGCAGTTCTTC
>.|TRBV10-3|TRBJ2-4|.
CAISDPLLKVNIQYF
TGTGCCATCAGTGATCCTCTCCTTAAAGTAAACATTCAGTACTTC
>TRBD2|TRBV4-3|TRBJ2-2|few
CASSQVAGGPGELFF
TGCGCCAGCAGCCAAGTTGCGGGAGGGCCCGGGGAGCTGTTTTTT
>.|TRBV20-1|TRBJ2-3|many
CSAREDYYGTQYF
TGCAGTGCTAGGGAAGACTATTACGGTACGCAGTATTTT
>TRBD1|TRBV29-1|TRBJ2-1|.
CSVLPGTGLNEQFF
TGCAGCGTTCTCCCCGGGACAGGGTTGAATGAGCAGTTCTTC
>TRBD1|TRBV6-1|TRBJ1-1|.
CASTSPGTGGSRHTEAFF
TGTGCCAGCACCTCTCCCGGGACAGGGGGCTCCAGGCACACTGAAGCTTTCTTT
>.|TRBV19|TRBJ2-7|few
CASSVDTSYEQYF
TGTGCCAGTAGTGTAGACACCTCCTACGAGCAGTACTTC
>TRBD1|TRBV7-2|TRBJ2-7|few
CASSYGQGVYEQYF
TGTGCCAGCAGCTACGGACAGGGCGTATACGAGCAGTACTTC
>.|TRBV7-2|TRBJ2-1|.
CASSLEVSREQFF
TGTGCCAGCAGCTTAGAGGTTAGCCGGGAGCAGTTCTTC
>.|TRBV6-2/TRBV6-3|TRBJ2-5|.
CASSYSMETQYF
TGTGCCAGCAGTTACTCGATGGAGACCCAGTACTTC
>TRBD1|TRBV6-2/TRBV6-3|TRBJ1-1|few
CASRPGQGMNTEAFF
TGTGCCAGCAGACCCGGACAGGGAATGAACACTGAAGCTTTCTTT
>TRBD2|TRBV9|TRBJ2-3|few
CASSVGRELTDTQYF
TGTGCCAGCAGCGTAGGGCGGGAGCTGACAGATACGCAGTATTTT
>TRBD2|TRBV15|TRBJ2-2|.
CATSSPSGMEINGELFF
TGTGCCACCAGCAGCCCTAGCGGCATGGAGATTAACGGGGAGCTGTTTTTT
>TRBD1|TRBV5-4|TRBJ2-7|.
CASSTGQGFNYEQYF
TGTGCCAGCAGCACGGGACAGGGGTTTAACTACGAGCAGTACTTC
>TRBD1|TRBV12-3/TRBV12-4|TRBJ1-4|.
CASRSGTGGEKLFF
TGTGCCAGCAGATCCGGGACAGGGGGTGAAAAACTGTTTTTT
>.|TRBV12-3/TRBV12-4|TRBJ2-1|.
CASKLGSGGNYNEQFF
TGTGCCAGCAAACTAGGATCCGGGGGTAACTACAATGAGCAGTTCTTC
>TRBD2|TRBV30|TRBJ2-1|few
CAWRLAGVYNEQFF
TGTGCCTGGCGACTAGCGGGAGTTTACAATGAGCAGTTCTTC
>.|TRBV20-1|TRBJ2-7|few
CSAKPRGPYEQYF
TGCAGTGCGAAGCCTAGGGGCCCCTACGAGCAGTACTTC
>.|TRBV3-1|TRBJ1-2|few
CASSQDQGYTF
TGTGCCAGCAGCCAAGATCAGGGCTACACCTTC
>.|TRBV4-2|TRBJ2-2|few
CASSHGSGGSTGELFF
TGTGCCAGCAGCCATGGCAGCGGCGGTTCCACCGGGGAGCTGTTTTTT
>.|TRBV6-1|TRBJ2-7|few
CASSLRTSYEQYF
TGTGCCAGCAGCCTCCGGACCTCCTACGAGCAGTACTTC
>TRBD2|TRBV7-2|TRBJ2-3|.
CATRVAGGPTDTQYF
TGTGCCACCCGCGTGGCGGGAGGGCCCACAGATACGCAGTATTTT
>.|TRBV12-3/TRBV12-4|TRBJ2-2|.
CASSLAVARGTGELFF
TGTGCCAGCAGTTTAGCGGTAGCCAGGGGCACCGGGGAGCTGTTTTTT
>.|TRBV27|TRBJ2-3|.
CASMLTGTDTDTQYF
TGTGCCAGCATGTTAACCGGGACGGATACAGATACGCAGTATTTT
>.|TRBV7-2|TRBJ2-5|few
CASSSRPPETQYF
TGTGCCAGCAGCTCACGCCCCCCAGAGACCCAGTACTTC
>TRBD2|TRBV6-2/TRBV6-3|TRBJ2-1|many
CASSKTSGSLPYNEQFF
TGTGCCAGCAGTAAGACTAGCGGGAGTTTGCCCTACAATGAGCAGTTCTTC
>TRBD1|TRBV25-1|TRBJ2-7|.
CASSELTGPTYEQYF
TGTGCCAGCAGTGAATTGACAGGGCCCACCTACGAGCAGTACTTC
>.|TRBV7-2|TRBJ1-1|few
CASTRTQMNTEAFF
TGTGCCAGCACCAGGACCCAGATGAACACTGAAGCTTTCTTT
>.|TRBV20-1|TRBJ2-7|.
CSARGLEAVYEQYF
TGCAGTGCTAGAGGCTTGGAAGCAGTTTACGAGCAGTACTTC
>TRBD1|TRBV24-1|TRBJ2-1|.
CATRAGDRGAYNEQFF
TGTGCCACCAGGGCCGGGGACAGGGGAGCGTACAATGAGCAGTTCTTC
>TRBD1|TRBV24-1|TRBJ2-7|.
CATSDSGTARGDYEQYF
TGTGCCACCAGTGATTCTGGGACAGCTCGAGGAGATTACGAGCAGTACTTC
>.|TRBV7-8|TRBJ2-2|few
CASRDTLNTGELFF
TGTGCCAGCAGGGACACTCTCAACACCGGGGAGCTGTTTTTT
>.|TRBV28|TRBJ2-5|few
CASSLLGQTHQETQYF
TGTGCCAGCAGTTTATTGGGCCAGACACACCAAGAGACCCAGTACTTC
>TRBD2|TRBV7-3|TRBJ2-1|few
CASSPWTSGTAYNEQFF
TGTGCCAGCAGCCCCTGGACTAGCGGGACTGCCTACAATGAGCAGTTCTTC
>.|TRBV18|TRBJ2-1|.
CASSPFSVGGYNEQFF
TGTGCCAGCTCACCGTTTAGCGTCGGGGGCTACAATGAGCAGTTCTTC
>TRBD1|TRBV6-1|TRBJ2-1|few
CASSGEADRGINEQFF
TGTGCCAGCAGTGGGGAGGCGGACAGGGGCATCAATGAGCAGTTCTTC